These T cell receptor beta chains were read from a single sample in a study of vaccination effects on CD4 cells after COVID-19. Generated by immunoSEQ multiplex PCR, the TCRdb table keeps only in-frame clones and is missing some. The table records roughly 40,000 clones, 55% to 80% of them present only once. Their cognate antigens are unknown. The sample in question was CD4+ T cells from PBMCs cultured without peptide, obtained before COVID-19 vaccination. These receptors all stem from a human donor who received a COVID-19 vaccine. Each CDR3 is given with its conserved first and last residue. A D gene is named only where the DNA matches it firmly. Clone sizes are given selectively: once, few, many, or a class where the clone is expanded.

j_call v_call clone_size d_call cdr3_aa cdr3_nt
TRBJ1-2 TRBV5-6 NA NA CASSEQGSGAYGYTF TGTGCCAGCAGCGAACAGGGTTCCGGGGCCTATGGCTACACCTTC
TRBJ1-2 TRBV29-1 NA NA CSVGTGFYGYTF TGCAGCGTTGGCACGGGATTCTATGGCTACACCTTC
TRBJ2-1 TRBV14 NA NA CASSQRGHNEQFF TGTGCCAGCAGCCAAAGGGGTCACAATGAGCAGTTCTTC
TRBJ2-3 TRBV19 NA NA CASSISLADTQYF TGTGCCAGTAGTATCTCTCTCGCAGATACGCAGTATTTT
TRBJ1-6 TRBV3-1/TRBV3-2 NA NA CASSQGMDSPLHF TGTGCCAGCAGCCAAGGTATGGATTCACCCCTCCACTTT
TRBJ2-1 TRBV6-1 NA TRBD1 CASSEEVGTDNNEQFF TGTGCCAGCAGTGAAGAAGTAGGGACAGATAACAATGAGCAGTTCTTC
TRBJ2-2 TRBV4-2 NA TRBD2 CASSQDGLAGNTGELFF TGTGCCAGCAGCCAAGATGGCTTAGCGGGGAACACCGGGGAGCTGTTTTTT
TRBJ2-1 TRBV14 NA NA CASSPRLVNNEQFF TGTGCCAGCAGCCCCCGACTAGTTAACAATGAGCAGTTCTTC
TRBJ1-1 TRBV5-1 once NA CASNWQGSLNTEAFF TGCGCCAGCAATTGGCAGGGGAGTTTAAACACTGAAGCTTTCTTT
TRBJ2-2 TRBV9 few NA CASSVGLGGPVTGELFF TGTGCCAGCAGCGTAGGGCTGGGGGGGCCTGTGACCGGGGAGCTGTTTTTT
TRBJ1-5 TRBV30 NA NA CAWSVGWQPENSNQPQHF TGTGCCTGGAGTGTTGGGTGGCAGCCTGAAAATAGCAATCAGCCCCAGCATTTT
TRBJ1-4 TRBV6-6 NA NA CASSYGQENNEKLFF TGTGCCAGCAGTTACGGGCAGGAGAATAATGAAAAACTGTTTTTT
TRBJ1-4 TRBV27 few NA CASSPLRGTNEKLFF TGTGCCAGCAGCCCACTGCGGGGAACTAATGAAAAACTGTTTTTT
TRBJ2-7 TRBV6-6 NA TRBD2 CASSYGTSGGGEQYF TGTGCCAGCAGCTACGGGACTAGCGGGGGGGGCGAGCAGTACTTC
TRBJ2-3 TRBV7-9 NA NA CASTRNFADTQYF TGTGCCAGCACTCGAAATTTTGCAGATACGCAGTATTTT
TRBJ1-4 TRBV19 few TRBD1 CASSIGAGGREKLFF TGTGCCAGTAGTATAGGCGCAGGGGGCAGGGAAAAACTGTTTTTT
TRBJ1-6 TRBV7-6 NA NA CASSLELGALYSPLHF TGTGCCAGCAGCTTAGAATTGGGGGCACTTTATTCACCCCTCCACTTT
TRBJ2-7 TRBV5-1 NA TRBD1 CASSPYSDRLTYEQYF TGCGCCAGCAGCCCCTACTCGGACAGGTTGACCTACGAGCAGTACTTC